This TCR beta chain was obtained from a study of cytomegalovirus exposure and HLA in healthy donors. Findings and limits, study-wide: Overall, roughly 160 TCR beta chains were annotated as cytomegalovirus-associated.

The method was immunoSEQ multiplex PCR; TCRdb's version includes in-frame clones alone and lacks a portion of them. The profile shows fewer than 400,000 clones, roughly 89% of them singletons. CDR1 is LNHDA, CDR2 SQIVND, per germline (reference sequence). The V and J ends lost 5 bases and 1 base respectively, with 18 bases between them. The length of the CDR3 is 16 residues. About this clone: The antigen remains undetermined.

The receptor was isolated from a woman aged 18-35 years in good health and CMV-seronegative. The chain recombines TRBV19 with TRBJ2-7; TRBD1 might be the D (6 bases). Sequenced sample: PBMCs. CDR3 residues: CASSGWGRQRSYEQYF. DNA of the CDR3: TGTGCCAGTAGTGGCTGGGGGCGGCAACGGTCCTACGAGCAGTACTTC.